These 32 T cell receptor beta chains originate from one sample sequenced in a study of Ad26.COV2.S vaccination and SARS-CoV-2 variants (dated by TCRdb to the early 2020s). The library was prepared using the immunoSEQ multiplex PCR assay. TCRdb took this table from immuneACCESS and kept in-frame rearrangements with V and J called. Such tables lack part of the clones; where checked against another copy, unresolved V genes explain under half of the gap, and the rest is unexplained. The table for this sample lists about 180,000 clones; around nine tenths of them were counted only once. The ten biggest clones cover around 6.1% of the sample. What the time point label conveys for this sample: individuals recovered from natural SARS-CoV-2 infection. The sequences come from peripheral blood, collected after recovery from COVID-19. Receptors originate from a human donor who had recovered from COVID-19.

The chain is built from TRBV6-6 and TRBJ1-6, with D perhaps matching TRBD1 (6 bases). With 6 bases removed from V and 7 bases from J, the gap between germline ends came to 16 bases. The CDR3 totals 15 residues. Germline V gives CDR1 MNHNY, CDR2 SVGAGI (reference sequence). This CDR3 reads CASRRGPGANSPLHF. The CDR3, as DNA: TGTGCCAGCAGGCGGGGGCCAGGGGCAAATTCACCCCTCCACTTT.

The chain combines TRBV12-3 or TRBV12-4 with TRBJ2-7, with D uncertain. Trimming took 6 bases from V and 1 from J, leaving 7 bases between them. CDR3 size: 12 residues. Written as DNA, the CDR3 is TGTGCCAGCAGCCACAGTTCCTACGAGCAGTACTTC. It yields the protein CASSHSSYEQYF.

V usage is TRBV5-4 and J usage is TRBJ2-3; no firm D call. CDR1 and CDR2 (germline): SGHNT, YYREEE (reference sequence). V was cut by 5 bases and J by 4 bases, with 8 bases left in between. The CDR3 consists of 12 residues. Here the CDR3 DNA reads TGTGCCAGCAGTTCTCCAGCAGATACGCAGTATTTT. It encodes CASSSPADTQYF.

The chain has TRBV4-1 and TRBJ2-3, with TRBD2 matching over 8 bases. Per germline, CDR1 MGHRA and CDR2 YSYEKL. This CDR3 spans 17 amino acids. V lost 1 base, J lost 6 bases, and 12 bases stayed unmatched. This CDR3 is CASSQAPTGGNGDTQYF. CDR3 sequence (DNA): TGCGCCAGCAGCCAAGCTCCCACGGGAGGGAATGGGGATACGCAGTATTTT.

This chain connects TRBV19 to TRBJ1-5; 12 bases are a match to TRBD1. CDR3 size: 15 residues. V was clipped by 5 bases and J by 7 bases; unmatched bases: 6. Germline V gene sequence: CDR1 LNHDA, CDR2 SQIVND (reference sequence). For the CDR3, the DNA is TGTGCCAGTAGTCTGGGACAGGGGGCGAGGCAGCCCCAGCATTTT. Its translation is CASSLGQGARQPQHF.

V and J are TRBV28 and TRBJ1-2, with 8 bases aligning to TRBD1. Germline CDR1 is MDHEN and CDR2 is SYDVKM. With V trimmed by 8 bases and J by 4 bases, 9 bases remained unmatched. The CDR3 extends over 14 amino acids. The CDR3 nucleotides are TGTGCCAGCGTTGGACAGGGAGCTCTCTATGGCTACACCTTC. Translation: CASVGQGALYGYTF.

The CDR3 coding sequence is TGTGCCACCAGCAGAGAGACTAGCGGGAGCTACGAGCAGTACTTC. Its protein is CATSRETSGSYEQYF. The V and J genes are TRBV15 and TRBJ2-7, with 12 positions matching TRBD2. Per the germline V gene, CDR1 is LNHNV and CDR2 is YYDKDF (reference sequence). This CDR3 comprises 15 residues. The trim removed 0 bases at V and 3 bases at J, leaving 0 bases unmatched.

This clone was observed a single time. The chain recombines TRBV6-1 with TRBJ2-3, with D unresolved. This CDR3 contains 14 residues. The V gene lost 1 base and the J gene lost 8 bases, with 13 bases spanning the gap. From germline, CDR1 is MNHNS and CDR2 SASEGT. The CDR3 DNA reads TGTGCCAGCAGTGAAGGGTGGGCTGGAAGTACGCAGTATTTT. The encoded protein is CASSEGWAGSTQYF.

In DNA form, the CDR3 reads TGCAGTGCTATCGACAGACTCGAGCAGTACTTC. Its translation: CSAIDRLEQYF. The genes are TRBV20-1 and TRBJ2-7, with a tentative D call TRBD1 (5 bases). V lost 4 bases to trimming and J lost 6 bases, with 10 bases between them. The germline CDR1 and CDR2 sequences are DFQATT and SNEGSKA (reference sequence). The CDR3 sequence is 11 residues long.

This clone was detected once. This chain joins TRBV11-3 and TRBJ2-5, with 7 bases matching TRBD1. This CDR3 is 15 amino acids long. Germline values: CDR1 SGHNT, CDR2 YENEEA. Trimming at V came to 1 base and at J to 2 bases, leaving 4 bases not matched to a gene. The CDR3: CASSLGQGEQETQYF. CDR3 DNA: TGTGCCAGCAGCTTAGGGCAGGGGGAACAAGAGACCCAGTACTTC.

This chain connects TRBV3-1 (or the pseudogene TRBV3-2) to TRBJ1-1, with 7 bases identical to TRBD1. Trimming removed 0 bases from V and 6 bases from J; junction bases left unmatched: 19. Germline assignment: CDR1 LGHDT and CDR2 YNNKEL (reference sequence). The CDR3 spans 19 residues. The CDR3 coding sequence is TGTGCCAGCAGCCAAGAGGTAGGTGGAGAAGAACAGGGGATCCCTGAAGCTTTCTTT. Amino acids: CASSQEVGGEEQGIPEAFF.

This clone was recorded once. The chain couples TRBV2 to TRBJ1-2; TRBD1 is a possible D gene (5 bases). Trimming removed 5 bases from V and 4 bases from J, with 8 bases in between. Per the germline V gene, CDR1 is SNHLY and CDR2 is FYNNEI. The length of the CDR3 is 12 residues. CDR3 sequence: CASSSGSYGYTF. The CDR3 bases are TGTGCCAGCAGTTCAGGGTCCTATGGCTACACCTTC.

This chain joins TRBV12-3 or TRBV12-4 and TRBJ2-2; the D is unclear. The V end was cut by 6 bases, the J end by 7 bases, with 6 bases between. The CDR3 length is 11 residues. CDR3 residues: CASSRSGELFF. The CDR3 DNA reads TGTGCCAGCAGCCGAAGCGGGGAGCTGTTTTTT.

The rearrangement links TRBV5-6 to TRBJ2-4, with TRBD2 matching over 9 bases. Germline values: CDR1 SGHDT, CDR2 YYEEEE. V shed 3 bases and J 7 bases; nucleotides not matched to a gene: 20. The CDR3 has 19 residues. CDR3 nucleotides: TGTGCCAGCAGCTCCTCCAATTATAGCGGGAGCCCCGGAATCAACATTCAGTACTTC. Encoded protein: CASSSSNYSGSPGINIQYF.

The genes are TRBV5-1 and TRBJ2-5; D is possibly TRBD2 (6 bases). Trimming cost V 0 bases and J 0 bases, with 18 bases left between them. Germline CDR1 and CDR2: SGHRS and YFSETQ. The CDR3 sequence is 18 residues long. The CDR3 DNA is TGCGCCAGCAGCTTGGGGGATACAAGGAGGGTGTACCAAGAGACCCAGTACTTC. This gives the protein CASSLGDTRRVYQETQYF.

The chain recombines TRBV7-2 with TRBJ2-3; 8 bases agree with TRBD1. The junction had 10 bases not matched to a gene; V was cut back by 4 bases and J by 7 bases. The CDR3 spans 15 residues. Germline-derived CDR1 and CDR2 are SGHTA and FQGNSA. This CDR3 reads CASSSSQGAVNTQYF. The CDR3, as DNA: TGTGCCAGCAGCTCTTCCCAGGGGGCGGTGAATACGCAGTATTTT.

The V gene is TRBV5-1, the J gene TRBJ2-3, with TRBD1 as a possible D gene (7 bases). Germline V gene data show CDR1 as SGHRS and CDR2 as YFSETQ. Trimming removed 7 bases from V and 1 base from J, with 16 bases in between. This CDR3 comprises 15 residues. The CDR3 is CASGPQGGGTDTQYF. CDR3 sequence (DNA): TGCGCCAGCGGCCCTCAGGGGGGTGGCACAGATACGCAGTATTTT.

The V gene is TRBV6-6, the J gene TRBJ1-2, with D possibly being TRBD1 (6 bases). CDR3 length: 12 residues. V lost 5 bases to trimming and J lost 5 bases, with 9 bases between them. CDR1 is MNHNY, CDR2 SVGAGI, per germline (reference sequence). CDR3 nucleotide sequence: TGTGCCAGCAGTCAACAGGGATATGGCTACACCTTC. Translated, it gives CASSQQGYGYTF.

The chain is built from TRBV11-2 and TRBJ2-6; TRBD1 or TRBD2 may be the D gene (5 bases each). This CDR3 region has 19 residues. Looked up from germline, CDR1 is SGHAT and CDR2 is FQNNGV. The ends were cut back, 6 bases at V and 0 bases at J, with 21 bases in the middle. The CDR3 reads CASRGLRGGWSSGANVLTF. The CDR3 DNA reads TGTGCCAGCAGGGGGCTCCGTGGCGGGTGGAGCTCTGGGGCCAACGTCCTGACTTTC.

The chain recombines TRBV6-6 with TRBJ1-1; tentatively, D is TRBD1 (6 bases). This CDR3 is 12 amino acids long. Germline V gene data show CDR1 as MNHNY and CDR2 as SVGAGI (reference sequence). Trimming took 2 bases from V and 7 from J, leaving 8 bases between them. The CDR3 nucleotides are TGTGCCAGCAGTTACGGACAGATTGAAGCTTTCTTT. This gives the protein CASSYGQIEAFF.

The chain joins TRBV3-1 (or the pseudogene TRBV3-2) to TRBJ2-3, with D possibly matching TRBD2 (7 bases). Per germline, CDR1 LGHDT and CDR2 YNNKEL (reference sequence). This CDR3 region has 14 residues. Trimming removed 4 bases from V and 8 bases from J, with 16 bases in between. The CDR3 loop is CASSPRNAGATQYF. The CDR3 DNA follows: TGTGCCAGCAGCCCCCGGAACGCGGGGGCTACGCAGTATTTT.

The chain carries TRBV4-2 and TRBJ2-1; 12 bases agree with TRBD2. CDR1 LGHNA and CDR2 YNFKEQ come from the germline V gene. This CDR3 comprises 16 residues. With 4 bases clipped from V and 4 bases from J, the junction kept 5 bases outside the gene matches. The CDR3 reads CASSPTGTSGYNEQFF. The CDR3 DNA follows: TGTGCCAGCAGCCCGACCGGGACTAGCGGGTACAATGAGCAGTTCTTC.

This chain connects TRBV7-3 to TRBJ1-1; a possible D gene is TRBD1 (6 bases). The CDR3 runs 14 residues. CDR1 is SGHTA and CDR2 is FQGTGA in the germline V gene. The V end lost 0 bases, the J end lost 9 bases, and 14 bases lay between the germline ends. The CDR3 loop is CASSLTGVGDKAFF. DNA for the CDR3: TGTGCCAGCAGCTTAACGGGCGTCGGGGACAAAGCTTTCTTT.

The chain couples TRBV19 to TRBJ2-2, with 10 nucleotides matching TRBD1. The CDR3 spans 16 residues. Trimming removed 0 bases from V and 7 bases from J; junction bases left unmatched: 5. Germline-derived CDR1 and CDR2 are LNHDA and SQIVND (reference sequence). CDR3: CASSIDLGQGSGELFF. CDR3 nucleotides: TGTGCCAGTAGTATAGATCTGGGACAGGGGAGCGGGGAGCTGTTTTTT. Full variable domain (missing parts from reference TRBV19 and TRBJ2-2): DGGITQSPKYLFRKEGQNVTLSCEQNLNHDAMYWYRQDPGQGLRLIYYSQIVNDFQKGDIAEGYSVSREKKESFPLTVTSAQKNPTAFYLCASSIDLGQGSGELFFGEGSRLTVL.

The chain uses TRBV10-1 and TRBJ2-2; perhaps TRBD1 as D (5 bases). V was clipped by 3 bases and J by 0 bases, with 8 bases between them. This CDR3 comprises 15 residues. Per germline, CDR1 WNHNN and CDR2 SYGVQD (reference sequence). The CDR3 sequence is CASSDGHTNTGELFF. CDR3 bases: TGCGCCAGCAGTGACGGACATACGAACACCGGGGAGCTGTTTTTT.

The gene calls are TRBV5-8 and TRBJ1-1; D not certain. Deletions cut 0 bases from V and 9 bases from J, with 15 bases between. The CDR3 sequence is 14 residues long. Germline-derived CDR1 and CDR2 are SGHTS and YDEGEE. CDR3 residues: CASSLELDASKAFF. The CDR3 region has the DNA TGTGCCAGCAGCTTGGAACTAGATGCCTCCAAAGCTTTCTTT. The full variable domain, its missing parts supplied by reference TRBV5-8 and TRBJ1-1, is EAGVTQSPTHLIKTRGQQATLRCSPISGHTSVYWYQQALGLGLQFLLWYDEGEERNRGNFPPRFSGRQFPNYSSELNVNALELEDSALYLCASSLELDASKAFFGQGTRLTVV.

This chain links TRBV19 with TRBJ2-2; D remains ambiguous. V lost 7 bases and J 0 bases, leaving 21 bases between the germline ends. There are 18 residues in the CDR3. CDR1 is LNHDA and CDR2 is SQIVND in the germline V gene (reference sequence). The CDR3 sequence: CASTPAQTTAANTGELFF. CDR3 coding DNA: TGTGCCAGTACCCCCGCTCAGACAACAGCCGCGAACACCGGGGAGCTGTTTTTT.

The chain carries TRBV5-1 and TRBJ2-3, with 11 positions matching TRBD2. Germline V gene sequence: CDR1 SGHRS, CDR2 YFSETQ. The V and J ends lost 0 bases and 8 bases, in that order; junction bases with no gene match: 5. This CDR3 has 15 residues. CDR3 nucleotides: TGCGCCAGCAGCTTGGGACTAGCGGGGTGGGGTACGCAGTATTTT. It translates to CASSLGLAGWGTQYF.

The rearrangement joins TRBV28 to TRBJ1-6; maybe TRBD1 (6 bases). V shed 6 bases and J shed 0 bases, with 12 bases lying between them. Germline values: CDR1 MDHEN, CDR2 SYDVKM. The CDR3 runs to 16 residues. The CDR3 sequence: CASRTQGSSYNSPLHF. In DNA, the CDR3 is TGTGCCAGCAGGACCCAGGGGAGCTCCTATAATTCACCCCTCCACTTT.

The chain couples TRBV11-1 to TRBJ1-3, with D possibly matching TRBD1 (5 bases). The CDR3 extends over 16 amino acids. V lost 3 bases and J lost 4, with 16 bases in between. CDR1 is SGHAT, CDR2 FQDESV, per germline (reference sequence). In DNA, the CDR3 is TGTGCCAGCAGCTTGGAAGGCTGGGGCGGCGGAAACACCATATATTTT. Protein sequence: CASSLEGWGGGNTIYF.

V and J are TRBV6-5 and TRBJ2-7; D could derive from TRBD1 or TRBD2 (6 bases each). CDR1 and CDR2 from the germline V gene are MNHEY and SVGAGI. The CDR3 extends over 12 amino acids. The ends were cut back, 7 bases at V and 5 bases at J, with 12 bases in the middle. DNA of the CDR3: TGTGCCAGCATCGGGGGCCTGGACGAGCAGTACTTC. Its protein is CASIGGLDEQYF.

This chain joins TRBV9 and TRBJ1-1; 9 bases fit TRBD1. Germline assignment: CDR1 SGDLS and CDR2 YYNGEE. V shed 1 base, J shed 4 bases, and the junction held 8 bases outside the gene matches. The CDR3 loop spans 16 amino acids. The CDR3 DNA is TGTGCCAGCAGCGTAACCGGACAGGGGTTGGCCACTGAAGCTTTCTTT. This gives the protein CASSVTGQGLATEAFF. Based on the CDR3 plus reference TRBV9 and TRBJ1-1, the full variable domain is DSGVTQTPKHLITATGQRVTLRCSPRSGDLSVYWYQQSLDQGLQFLIQYYNGEERAKGNILERFSAQQFPDLHSELNLSSLELGDSALYFCASSVTGQGLATEAFFGQGTRLTVV.